Shown below are 21 T cell receptor beta chains from a single sample sequenced in a study of cytomegalovirus exposure and HLA in healthy donors. A multiplex PCR was run with 60 Vbeta primers and 13 Jbeta primers. Sequencing used immunoSEQ multiplex PCR; TCRdb keeps in-frame clones, though not all of them. The sample consists of about 160,000 clones, roughly 77% of them appearing once. Sequenced: PBMCs. The receptors come from a man aged 18 to 30 in good health and CMV-seropositive.

This rearrangement joins TRBV2 to TRBJ2-1; 11 bases align to TRBD2. The CDR3 extends over 14 amino acids. Unmatched junction bases numbered 2, after V lost 5 bases and J lost 5 bases. CDR1 is SNHLY and CDR2 is FYNNEI in the germline V gene. In DNA form, the CDR3 reads TGTGCCAGCAGTTTAGCGGGAGGGCACAATGAGCAGTTCTTC. Translation gives CASSLAGGHNEQFF.

This chain uses TRBV9 with TRBJ1-2; 8 nucleotides match TRBD1. The J segment lost 8 bases and the V segment lost 1 base, leaving 7 bases of the junction unmatched. The CDR3 spans 14 residues. CDR1 is SGDLS and CDR2 is YYNGEE in the germline V gene. CDR3 sequence: CASSVTDRALGYTF. DNA of the CDR3: TGTGCCAGCAGCGTAACGGACAGGGCTCTAGGCTACACCTTC.

The chain uses TRBV30 and TRBJ2-3; TRBD2 matches 7 bases. The germline V gene has CDR1 GTSNPN and CDR2 SVGIG (reference sequence). V gave up 8 bases and J gave up 3 bases; unmatched junction bases: 8. The CDR3 sequence is 13 residues long. CDR3 protein: CAARGGRTDTQYF. As DNA, the CDR3 is TGTGCCGCCCGGGGAGGGCGTACAGATACGCAGTATTTT.

This clone was counted once. The rearrangement joins TRBV5-6 to TRBJ2-7; D remains unclear. The CDR3 has 13 residues. V lost 0 bases and J lost 7, with 11 bases in between. In germline, CDR1 is SGHDT, CDR2 YYEEEE. The CDR3 DNA reads as TGTGCCAGCAGCTTGGAGAGAGGTTGGGAGCAGTACGTC. Residues: CASSLERGWEQYV.

V gene TRBV20-1 combines with J gene TRBJ2-3; perhaps TRBD2 as D (5 bases). The V gene lost 6 bases and the J gene lost 5 bases, with 9 bases spanning the gap. The CDR3 covers 11 residues. Germline V CDR1 and CDR2: DFQATT, SNEGSKA (reference sequence). The CDR3 spells CSAVRGDTQYF. The CDR3 DNA reads as TGCAGTGCCGTCCGGGGAGATACGCAGTATTTT.

The chain is built from TRBV19 and TRBJ1-5; D not certain. The CDR3 covers 13 residues. Trimming pared 7 bases from V and 2 bases from J, leaving 9 bases between. In germline, CDR1 is LNHDA, CDR2 SQIVND (reference sequence). DNA for the CDR3: TGTGCCAGTAAGTGGAGAGGCAATCAGCCCCAGCATTTT. Translation gives CASKWRGNQPQHF.

This rearrangement joins TRBV7-2 to TRBJ1-2, with TRBD1 as a possible D gene (5 bases). Trimming took off 1 base at V and 6 bases at J, with 12 bases between the two ends. The germline V gene has CDR1 SGHTA and CDR2 FQGNSA. The CDR3 covers 14 residues. The CDR3, as DNA: TGTGCCAGCAGCTTAGGGGGGGGAGCGGATGGCTACACCTTC. Translated, it gives CASSLGGGADGYTF.

The rearrangement joins TRBV29-1 to TRBJ1-1; D may be TRBD1 (6 bases). This CDR3 contains 11 residues. V lost 6 bases, J lost 7 bases, and 12 bases lay in between. CDR1 SQVTM and CDR2 ANQGSEA come from the germline V gene. The chain's CDR3 is CSVARGGEAFF. The CDR3 region has the DNA TGCAGCGTGGCCCGAGGGGGTGAAGCTTTCTTT.

This clone was counted once. The chain employs TRBV27 and TRBJ1-5; 7 bases line up with TRBD1. The V gene's germline CDR1 is MNHEY and CDR2 SMNVEV (reference sequence). This CDR3 is 20 amino acids long. V lost 5 bases, J lost 1 base, and 20 bases stayed unmatched. CDR3 loop: CASSDRQGPTPMMSNQPQHF. The DNA for the CDR3 is TGTGCCAGCAGTGACAGACAGGGTCCTACGCCTATGATGAGCAATCAGCCCCAGCATTTT.

This clone has just a few counts. The chain uses TRBV6-5 and TRBJ1-2; TRBD1 matches 8 bases. The CDR3 runs to 15 residues. Germline CDR1 is MNHEY and CDR2 is SVGAGI. The trim removed 5 bases at V and 8 bases at J, leaving 13 bases unmatched. The CDR3 region has the DNA TGTGCCAGCAGTCGAGGACAGGGAGGATCACGGGGCTACACCTTC. This translates into CASSRGQGGSRGYTF.

The chain joins TRBV7-6 to TRBJ1-4; D not certain. The germline V gene has CDR1 SGHVS and CDR2 FNYEAQ. Trimming shortened V by 1 base and J by 6 bases, and 12 bases separated the two germline ends. This CDR3 has 15 amino acids. Here the CDR3 DNA reads TGTGCCAGCAGCTTAGGGATTAGGAGAGATGAAAAACTGTTTTTT. Its protein is CASSLGIRRDEKLFF.

The rearrangement joins TRBV11-3 to TRBJ2-5, with 8 bases that match TRBD1. The CDR3 has 15 amino acids. The germline CDR1 and CDR2 sequences are SGHNT and YENEEA. Germline trimming cut 4 bases from V and 3 bases from J; bases unmatched to any gene: 7. The CDR3 nucleotides are TGTGCCAGCAGCTCGCGGACAGGGTTTGAAGAGACCCAGTACTTC. It specifies CASSSRTGFEETQYF. Combining the CDR3 with reference TRBV11-3 and TRBJ2-5 gives the whole variable domain EAGVVQSPRYKIIEKKQPVAFWCNPISGHNTLYWYLQNLGQGPELLIRYENEEAVDDSQLPKDRFSAERLKGVDSTLKIQPAELGDSAVYLCASSSRTGFEETQYFGPGTRLLVL.

This clone was observed a single time. V gene TRBV5-8 combines with J gene TRBJ2-1; TRBD2 matches at 12 bases. The CDR3 is made up of 15 amino acids. Germline-derived CDR1 and CDR2 are SGHTS and YDEGEE. V trimming: 1 base; J trimming: 8 bases; junction bases outside the gene matches: 4. DNA of the CDR3: TGTGCCAGCAGCTTGCCTAGCGGGGGGGCCCATGAGCAGTTCTTC. Its protein is CASSLPSGGAHEQFF.

The V gene is TRBV4-1, the J gene TRBJ2-5; 13 nucleotides agree with TRBD2. CDR3 size: 17 residues. CDR1 MGHRA and CDR2 YSYEKL come from the germline V gene. V dropped 4 bases and J dropped 9; count of bases not matched to a gene: 14. CDR3 protein: CASSLGTSGATRVPQYF. DNA of the CDR3: TGCGCCAGCAGCCTAGGGACTAGCGGGGCCACTAGGGTCCCCCAGTACTTC.

This clone has a handful of counts. CDR3 region: CASSLRGDYGYTF. As DNA, the CDR3 is TGTGCCAGCAGCTTACGGGGGGACTATGGCTACACCTTC. The chain is built from TRBV7-2 and TRBJ1-2, with D maybe TRBD1 (5 bases). CDR1 is SGHTA, CDR2 FQGNSA, per germline. V was clipped by 2 bases and J by 3 bases, with 7 bases between them. The CDR3 runs to 13 residues.

The rearrangement uses TRBV9 and TRBJ2-2, with TRBD2 identical over 10 bases. Germline V gives CDR1 SGDLS, CDR2 YYNGEE. V was pared by 3 bases and J by 5 bases, with 1 base of the junction left unmatched. The CDR3 loop spans 14 amino acids. This chain's CDR3 is CASSGTSGTGELFF. The CDR3 DNA is TGTGCCAGCAGCGGGACTAGCGGAACCGGGGAGCTGTTTTTT.

Written as DNA, the CDR3 is TGTGCCAGCAGCTTAAAGTATCGGTCGCCGAACAATGAGCAGTTCTTC. It translates to CASSLKYRSPNNEQFF. The V and J genes are TRBV13 and TRBJ2-1; no definite D call. Germline-derived CDR1 and CDR2 are PRHDT and FYEKMQ (reference sequence). Trimming pared 2 bases from V and 5 bases from J, leaving 16 bases between. The CDR3 is 16 residues long.

This clone was seen more than once but under ten times. CDR3 amino acids: CASSLLLGLAEETQYF. DNA of the CDR3: TGTGCCAGCAGCTTACTTCTGGGACTAGCGGAAGAGACCCAGTACTTC. The chain joins TRBV11-3 to TRBJ2-5; the match to TRBD2 covers 11 bases. The CDR3 consists of 16 residues. Germline V gene sequence: CDR1 SGHNT, CDR2 YENEEA. V lost 2 bases, J lost 3 bases, and 5 bases stayed unmatched.

This sequence joins TRBV27 and TRBJ1-6; tentatively, D is TRBD1 (6 bases). Germline V gene data show CDR1 as MNHEY and CDR2 as SMNVEV (reference sequence). This CDR3 is 15 amino acids long. V lost 7 bases and J 10 bases, leaving 20 bases between the germline ends. DNA of the CDR3: TGTGCCAGCATCCCGCGGTCAGGGGTTGGGTCACCCCTCCACTTT. It translates to CASIPRSGVGSPLHF.

This clone appeared once. The chain is built from TRBV27 and TRBJ2-2, with D uncertain. This CDR3 comprises 14 residues. Trimming shortened V by 5 bases and J by 6 bases, and 13 bases separated the two germline ends. The V gene's germline CDR1 is MNHEY and CDR2 SMNVEV (reference sequence). The CDR3: CASSPTELAGELFF. CDR3 bases: TGTGCCAGCAGTCCGACTGAGTTAGCCGGGGAGCTGTTTTTT.

The chain has TRBV28 and TRBJ2-1, with 7 bases that match TRBD2. The V gene end was trimmed by 6 bases and the J gene end by 2 bases; junction bases not matched to a gene: 7. The germline V gene has CDR1 MDHEN and CDR2 SYDVKM. This CDR3 contains 15 residues. This CDR3 is CASSLSSGPYNEQFF. The CDR3 DNA sequence: TGTGCCAGCAGCCTTTCTAGCGGCCCCTACAATGAGCAGTTCTTC.